This T cell receptor (beta chain) appears in the sequencing data of a study of shared T cell receptors in the human thymus. Sequencing was performed with immunoSEQ multiplex PCR; in TCRdb, only in-frame clones are kept and a portion is missing. In the table there are approximately 660,000 clones, roughly 90% of which are singletons. The CDR3 length is 19 residues. Germline trimming cut 9 bases from V and 3 bases from J; bases unmatched to any gene: 26. Germline V gives CDR1 MNHEY, CDR2 SMNVEV (reference sequence). These same data were also listed under a study on human thymus T cells.

This sequence was found in a boy younger than two with a congenital heart defect. Input material: thymocytes. The chain couples TRBV27 to TRBJ2-7, with 7 nucleotides matching TRBD2. The CDR3 DNA reads as TGTGCCAGTCACAGCGAGGGAGGGGCCGCTGAGGCCGTCGGCTACGAGCAGTACTTC. It yields the protein CASHSEGGAAEAVGYEQYF.